This T cell receptor beta chain is drawn from a study of T cell changes during pregnancy in multiple sclerosis. Assay used: immunoSEQ multiplex PCR; TCRdb lists only in-frame clones, some missing. The sample holds roughly 49,000 clones, roughly 94% seen once. The CDR3 is 16 residues long. V lost 6 bases and J lost 6; bases outside the gene matches: 16. Germline-derived CDR1 and CDR2 are LNHDA and SQIVND (reference sequence). This TCR was recovered from a female donor with multiple sclerosis, enrolled in a pregnancy study. The sequences come from CD8+ T cells from peripheral blood mononuclear cells, collected in the first trimester of pregnancy. The rearrangement uses TRBV19 and TRBJ2-7; 8 nucleotides match TRBD1. The CDR3 loop reads CASSTAGGVYSREQYF. The CDR3 DNA follows: TGTGCCAGTAGCACGGCAGGGGGCGTTTATTCTCGCGAGCAGTACTTC.